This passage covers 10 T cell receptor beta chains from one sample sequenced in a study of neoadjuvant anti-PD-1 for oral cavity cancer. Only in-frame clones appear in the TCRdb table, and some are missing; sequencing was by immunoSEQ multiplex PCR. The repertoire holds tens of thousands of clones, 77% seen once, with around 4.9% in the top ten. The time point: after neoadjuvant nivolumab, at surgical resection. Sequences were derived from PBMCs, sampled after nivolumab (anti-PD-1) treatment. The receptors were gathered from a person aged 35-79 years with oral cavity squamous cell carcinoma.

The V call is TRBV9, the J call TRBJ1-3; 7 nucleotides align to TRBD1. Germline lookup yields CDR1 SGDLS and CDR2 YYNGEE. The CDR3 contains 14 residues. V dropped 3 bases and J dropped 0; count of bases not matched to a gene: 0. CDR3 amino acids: CASSAGGSGNTIYF. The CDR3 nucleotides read TGTGCCAGCAGCGCAGGGGGCTCTGGAAACACCATATATTTT.

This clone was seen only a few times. The CDR3 nucleotides are TGTGCCAGCAGTTTAATCGGTCAGGGGGTACAGCAGCCCCAGCATTTT. It encodes CASSLIGQGVQQPQHF. This chain connects TRBV27 to TRBJ1-5; the match to TRBD1 covers 7 bases. Looked up from germline, CDR1 is MNHEY and CDR2 is SMNVEV (reference sequence). CDR3 length: 16 amino acids. V was clipped by 2 bases and J by 7 bases; unmatched bases: 11.

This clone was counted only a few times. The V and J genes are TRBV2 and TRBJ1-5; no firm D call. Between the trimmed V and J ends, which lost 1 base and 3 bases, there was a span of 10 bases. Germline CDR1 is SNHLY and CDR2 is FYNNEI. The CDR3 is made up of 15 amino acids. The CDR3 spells CASSEGAQPNQPQHF. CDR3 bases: TGTGCCAGCAGTGAAGGGGCACAGCCCAATCAGCCCCAGCATTTT.

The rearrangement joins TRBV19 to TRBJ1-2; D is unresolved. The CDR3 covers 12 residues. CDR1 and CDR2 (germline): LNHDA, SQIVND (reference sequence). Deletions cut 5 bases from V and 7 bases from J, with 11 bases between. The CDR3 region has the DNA TGTGCCAGTAGTGGACTACAAGGTGGCTACACCTTC. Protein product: CASSGLQGGYTF.

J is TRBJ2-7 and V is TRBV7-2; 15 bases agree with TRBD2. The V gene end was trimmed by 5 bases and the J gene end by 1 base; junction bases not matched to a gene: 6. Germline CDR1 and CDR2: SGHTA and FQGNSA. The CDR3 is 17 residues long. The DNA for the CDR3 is TGTGCCAGCAGCCCGGGACTAGCGGGGGGTCGTTCCTACGAGCAGTACTTC. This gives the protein CASSPGLAGGRSYEQYF.

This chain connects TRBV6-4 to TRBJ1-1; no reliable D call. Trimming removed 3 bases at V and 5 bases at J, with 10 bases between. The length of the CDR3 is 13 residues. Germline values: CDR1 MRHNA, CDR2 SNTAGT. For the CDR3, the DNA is TGTGCCAGCAGTGATGGTACCTTTACTGAAGCTTTCTTT. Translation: CASSDGTFTEAFF.

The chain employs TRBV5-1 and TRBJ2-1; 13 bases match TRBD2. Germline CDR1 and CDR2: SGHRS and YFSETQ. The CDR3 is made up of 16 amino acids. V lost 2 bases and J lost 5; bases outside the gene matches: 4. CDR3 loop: CASSLQTSGGNNEQFF. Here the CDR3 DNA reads TGCGCCAGCAGCTTACAGACTAGCGGGGGGAACAATGAGCAGTTCTTC. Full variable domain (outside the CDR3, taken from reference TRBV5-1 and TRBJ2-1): KAGVTQTPRYLIKTRGQQVTLSCSPISGHRSVSWYQQTPGQGLQFLFEYFSETQRNKGNFPGRFSGRQFSNSRSEMNVSTLELGDSALYLCASSLQTSGGNNEQFFGPGTRLTVL.

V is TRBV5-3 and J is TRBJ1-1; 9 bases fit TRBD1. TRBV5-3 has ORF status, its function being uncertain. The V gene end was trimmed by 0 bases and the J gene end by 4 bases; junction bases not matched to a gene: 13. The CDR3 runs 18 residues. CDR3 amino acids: CARSLGRTGDSELTEAFF. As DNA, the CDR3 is TGTGCCAGAAGCTTGGGGCGGACAGGGGATAGCGAACTCACTGAAGCTTTCTTT.

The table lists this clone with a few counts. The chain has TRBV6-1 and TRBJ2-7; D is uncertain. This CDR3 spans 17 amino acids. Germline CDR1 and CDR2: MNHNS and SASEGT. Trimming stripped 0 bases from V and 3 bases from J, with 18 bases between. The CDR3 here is CASSEALRSGVNYEQYF. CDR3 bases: TGTGCCAGCAGTGAAGCGCTTCGGTCAGGCGTCAACTACGAGCAGTACTTC.

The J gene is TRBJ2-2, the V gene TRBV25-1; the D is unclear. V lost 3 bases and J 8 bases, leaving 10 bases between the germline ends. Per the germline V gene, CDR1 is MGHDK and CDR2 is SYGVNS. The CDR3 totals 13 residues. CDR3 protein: CASSDPSPGELFF. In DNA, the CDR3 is TGTGCCAGCAGTGACCCCTCTCCAGGGGAGCTGTTTTTT.